The rows below give T cell receptor beta chains drawn from one sample of a study of cytomegalovirus exposure and HLA in healthy donors. Only in-frame clones appear in the TCRdb table, and some are missing; sequencing was by immunoSEQ multiplex PCR. The data hold about 130,000 clones, with around three quarters observed a single time. Sequenced: PBMCs. Receptors originate from a woman aged 45-60 years in good health and CMV-seronegative. Both conserved end residues are part of each CDR3. The order of the fields is J gene, V gene, clone size, D gene, CDR3 DNA, CDR3 protein. A D gene is named only where the DNA matches it firmly. Where a row states a size, it is once, few, many or the class of an expanded clone; other rows omit it.

TRBJ1-2 | TRBV30 | - | - | TGTGCCTGGACAAACAGGGTCGGAGTAGGTGGCTACACCTTC | CAWTNRVGVGGYTF
TRBJ2-3 | TRBV4-1 | - | TRBD2 | TGCGCCAGCAGCCAGACCCGACTAGCGGACACAGATACGCAGTATTTT | CASSQTRLADTDTQYF
TRBJ2-5 | TRBV29-1 | - | TRBD2 | TGCAGCGTTGGGGGACTAGCGGGAGTAGTTGATCAAGAGACCCAGTACTTC | CSVGGLAGVVDQETQYF
TRBJ1-2 | TRBV7-3 | - | - | TGTGCCAGCAGCCCCGAGGGGGGGCAGGCTAACTATGGCTACACCTTC | CASSPEGGQANYGYTF
TRBJ1-4 | TRBV6-1 | - | - | TGTGCCAGCAGTGATTCCCGAGATGGAGCGACTAATGAAAAACTGTTTTTT | CASSDSRDGATNEKLFF
TRBJ2-3 | TRBV28 | - | TRBD2 | TGTGCCAGCAGCCGGGGGGGCACAGATACGCAGTATTTT | CASSRGGTDTQYF
TRBJ2-7 | TRBV5-6 | - | - | TGTGCCAGCAGCACTAGAACTACACCGGGACTTATCTACGAGCAGTACTTC | CASSTRTTPGLIYEQYF
TRBJ2-5 | TRBV4-2 | few | TRBD1 | TGTGCCAGCAGCCAGGTTACAGGGGGTGGTAGCGCCGAGACCCAGTACTTC | CASSQVTGGGSAETQYF
TRBJ1-1 | TRBV19 | - | TRBD1 | TGTGCCAGTAGTATGGACAGGTCGAACACTGAAGCTTTCTTT | CASSMDRSNTEAFF
TRBJ2-7 | TRBV5-1 | - | - | TGCGCCAGCAGCCAGCATGAAGTGACTCCTGAGCAGTACTTC | CASSQHEVTPEQYF
TRBJ1-2 | TRBV19 | - | TRBD1 | TGTGCCAGTAGTATAGATCGGACCGGGACAGGGAGAGGCTACACCTTC | CASSIDRTGTGRGYTF
TRBJ2-7 | TRBV5-1 | - | - | TGCGCCAGCAGTCAGGAGGGGACAGCGAGAGACGAGCAGTACTTC | CASSQEGTARDEQYF
TRBJ2-7 | TRBV4-3 | - | - | TGCGCCAGCAGCCAGGCCTTAGGGGAACGCGAGCAGTACTTC | CASSQALGEREQYF
TRBJ1-5 | TRBV7-2 | - | TRBD1 | TGTGCCAGCAGCTCCTCGGGACAGAGCAATCAGCCCCAGCATTTT | CASSSSGQSNQPQHF
TRBJ2-1 | TRBV7-2 | - | TRBD2 | TGTGCCAGCAGCAGCTCCAGCGGGAGGGCCTACAATGAGCAGTTCTTC | CASSSSSGRAYNEQFF
TRBJ2-3 | TRBV6-5 | - | TRBD2 | TGTGCCAGCAGTCTATCTAGCGGGAGCCCAGATACGCAGTATTTT | CASSLSSGSPDTQYF
TRBJ2-5 | TRBV10-3 | once | - | TGTGCCATCAGTGAGGCACAGGGTCAAGAGACCCAGTACTTC | CAISEAQGQETQYF
TRBJ1-4 | TRBV6-1 | few | - | TGTGCCAGCAGTGAATCGAGTCGGAGGTTTTTT | CASSESSRRFF
TRBJ2-5 | TRBV6-1 | - | - | TGTGCCAGCAGTCCCGTGGGCCCTCAAGAGACCCAGTACTTC | CASSPVGPQETQYF
TRBJ1-1 | TRBV6-5 | few | - | TGTGCCAGCACCGGGTTCGGCACTGAAGCTTTCTTT | CASTGFGTEAFF
TRBJ2-2 | TRBV9 | - | TRBD2 | TGTGCCAGCAGCGTACTAGCGGGTGGTACGAACACCGGGGAGCTGTTTTTT | CASSVLAGGTNTGELFF
TRBJ2-5 | TRBV19 | - | TRBD1 | TGTGCCAGTAGTTTCGACAGGGGAGAGACCCAGTACTTC | CASSFDRGETQYF
TRBJ2-7 | TRBV4-3 | - | TRBD1 | TGCGCCAGCAGCCAGACAGGGCCTTCCTACGAGCAGTACTTC | CASSQTGPSYEQYF
TRBJ1-2 | TRBV29-1 | - | TRBD1 | TGCAGCGTTGCGGGACAGGTTTATGGCTACACCTTC | CSVAGQVYGYTF
TRBJ2-4 | TRBV28 | - | - | TGTGCCAGCAGTTTAGGTCCAGGATATAGCATTCAGTACTTC | CASSLGPGYSIQYF
TRBJ2-1 | TRBV4-1 | medium-sized | - | TGCGCCAGCAGCCAAGTTTGGACATTTGGCAATGAGCAGTTCTTC | CASSQVWTFGNEQFF
TRBJ2-2 | TRBV9 | - | - | TGTGCCAGCAGCGCCGCAACAGGGATAAACACCGGGGAGCTGTTTTTT | CASSAATGINTGELFF
TRBJ1-2 | TRBV30 | once | - | TGTGCCTGGAGAAACTATGGCTACCCCTTC | CAWRNYGYPF
TRBJ2-3 | TRBV7-2 | - | TRBD2 | TGTGCCAGCAGCTTAGACCCCGGCCTAGCGGGAGGGGCGCAGTATTTT | CASSLDPGLAGGAQYF
TRBJ1-1 | TRBV7-9 | once | - | TGTTCCAGCAGCCCTTTGTCGGGAGGGGCCGTAGCTTTCTTT | CSSSPLSGGAVAFF
TRBJ2-7 | TRBV9 | - | - | TGTGCCAGCAGCCGCGGGCCAACCTACGAGCAGTACTTC | CASSRGPTYEQYF
TRBJ2-5 | TRBV18 | - | - | TGTGCCAGCTCACAATCGCAGGGGTCTCGGGAGACCCAGTACTTC | CASSQSQGSRETQYF
TRBJ2-7 | TRBV18 | - | - | TGTGCCAGCTCACCACCGTTACAGACCTACGAGCAGTACTTC | CASSPPLQTYEQYF
TRBJ2-7 | TRBV5-6 | - | - | TGTGCCAGCAGCTCGACAGGTTTCAACGAGCAGTACTTC | CASSSTGFNEQYF
TRBJ2-7 | TRBV25-1 | - | - | TGTGCCAGCAGTGATGTTGAAGGAGAATACGAGCAGTACTTC | CASSDVEGEYEQYF
TRBJ1-5 | TRBV10-3 | - | - | TGTGCCACCCTCGGGGGGCAGGGGAATCAGCCCCAGAATTTT | CATLGGQGNQPQNF
TRBJ2-7 | TRBV5-4 | - | TRBD1 | TGTGCCAGCAGCTTGGGGACAGGGCTAACCTACGAGCAGTACTTC | CASSLGTGLTYEQYF
TRBJ1-4 | TRBV4-1 | many | - | TGCGCCAGCAGCCAAGGAGGACGGAGACAGCCTAATGAAAAACTGTTTTTT | CASSQGGRRQPNEKLFF
TRBJ2-5 | TRBV6-5 | few | TRBD1 | TGTGCCAGCAGTCACAGGACAGGGGAAAGTGTGACCCAGTACTTC | CASSHRTGESVTQYF
TRBJ2-3 | TRBV7-6 | - | TRBD2 | TGTGCCAGCAGCAAGCCGGGACTAGGAAACACAGATACGCAGTATTTT | CASSKPGLGNTDTQYF
TRBJ2-7 | TRBV30 | - | - | TGTGCCTGGAGTGTACAGGGTGACGAGCAGTACTTC | CAWSVQGDEQYF
TRBJ2-3 | TRBV5-1 | - | TRBD2 | TGCGCCAGCAGGTTCCGACTAGCGGGAGTCACAGATACGCAGTATTTT | CASRFRLAGVTDTQYF
TRBJ2-1 | TRBV2 | - | - | TGTGCCAGCAGTGAGGGCTTCAGGGACAATGAGCAGTTCTTC | CASSEGFRDNEQFF
TRBJ2-7 | TRBV5-3 | once | - | TGTGCCAAAACAGATCCTACTCCCTACGAGCAGTACTTC | CAKTDPTPYEQYF
TRBJ2-1 | TRBV15 | - | - | TGTGCCACCAGCTTAGACCCAGGTAATGAGCAGTTCTTC | CATSLDPGNEQFF
TRBJ2-3 | TRBV7-3 | - | - | TGTGCCAGCAGCCCACTAGGAGATACGCAGTATTTT | CASSPLGDTQYF
TRBJ1-3 | TRBV2 | - | TRBD1 | TGTGCCACTAAACAGGGGGCGCCCGGAAACACCATATATTTT | CATKQGAPGNTIYF
TRBJ2-7 | TRBV9 | few | - | TGTGCCAGCAGCGTAGGACACTCCTACGAGCAGTACTTC | CASSVGHSYEQYF
TRBJ2-5 | TRBV11-3 | - | TRBD2 | TGTGCCAGCAGCTTAGGTGGGGGAGGGGCCGAGACCCAGTACTTC | CASSLGGGGAETQYF
TRBJ2-1 | TRBV19 | - | - | TGTGCCAGTAGTATACGCAGTGAGCAGTTCTTC | CASSIRSEQFF
TRBJ1-5 | TRBV6-6 | - | - | TGTGCCAGCAGTTACTCCCTTTATAGCAATCAGCCCCAGAATTTT | CASSYSLYSNQPQNF